This T cell receptor (beta chain) appears in the sequencing data of a study of T cells of healthy individuals. TCRdb re-analysed the 5' RACE reads in MiXCR, keeping a single row per CDR3 protein. The profile covers about 96,000 distinct CDR3 sequences, with 17% appearing a single time and under 7.5% taken by the ten largest. This CDR3 contains 13 residues. From germline, CDR1 is MDHEN and CDR2 SYDVKM. V lost 4 bases to trimming and J lost 15 bases, with 16 bases between them. This sequence originates from a human donor in good health. V is TRBV28 and J is TRBJ1-6; D is perhaps TRBD1 (5 bases). For the CDR3, the DNA is TGTGCCAGCAGTTCAGGGAGCAGCACGGGCCTCCACTTT. Protein product: CASSSGSSTGLHF.